This TCR beta chain was observed in a study of CD8 T cells in Susac syndrome. The count of this clonotype is one. It was negative isolation that provided the CD8+ and CD4+ T cells, whereas TEMRA cells were enriched by FACS. cDNA came from about 0.51 to 1 ug RNA primed by random hexamers. The CDR3 of TCR beta was amplified by immunoSEQ multiplex PCR across 54 Vbeta and 13 Jbeta. TCRdb independently ran MiXCR on the immunoSEQ multiplex PCR reads; one entry per CDR3 protein. The sample lists approximately 300,000 distinct CDR3 sequences; 70% to 90% were seen once. Specimen: CD8+ T cells from PBMCs. This TCR came from a human donor with multiple sclerosis.

In DNA form, the CDR3 reads TGCGCCAGCAGCCAAGATCCCGATCCGGCGGGGGGAACAGATACGCAGTATTTT. Protein: CASSQDPDPAGGTDTQYF. V gene TRBV4-3 combines with J gene TRBJ2-3, with 8 bases matching TRBD2. With 0 bases clipped from V and 3 bases from J, the junction kept 11 bases outside the gene matches. CDR3 length equals 18 residues. Germline V CDR1 and CDR2: LGHNA, YSLEER.